The 24 T cell receptor beta chains presented below share a single source sample, sequenced in a study of Tregs in tolerant kidney transplant recipients. Mixed chimerism was transient after nonmyeloablative marrow transplants from related graft donors. Sequencing used immunoSEQ multiplex PCR; TCRdb keeps in-frame clones, though not all of them. This repertoire shows 20,000 to 25,000 clones, approximately 81% found once; its top ten account for roughly 26%. Sequences were derived from CD8+ T cells from blood (PBMCs), sampled 6 months after the transplant. The receptors were gathered from a human patient who received a combined kidney and bone marrow transplant. Some T cells may have originated in the graft donor.

This chain links TRBV19 with TRBJ1-2; possible D gene TRBD1, 5 bases. Germline V CDR1 and CDR2: LNHDA, SQIVND (reference sequence). This CDR3 comprises 12 residues. V dropped 8 bases and J dropped 8 bases, with 15 bases sitting between them. CDR3: CASDDRAEGYTF. CDR3 in DNA: TGTGCCAGTGACGACAGAGCTGAAGGCTACACCTTC. The whole variable domain, remainder taken from reference TRBV19 and TRBJ1-2, is DGGITQSPKYLFRKEGQNVTLSCEQNLNHDAMYWYRQDPGQGLRLIYYSQIVNDFQKGDIAEGYSVSREKKESFPLTVTSAQKNPTAFYLCASDDRAEGYTFGSGTRLTVV.

The chain uses TRBV2 and TRBJ2-3; D may be TRBD2 (7 bases). CDR1 SNHLY and CDR2 FYNNEI come from the germline V gene. Between the trimmed V and J ends, which lost 5 bases and 3 bases, there was a span of 12 bases. The CDR3 runs to 14 residues. The CDR3 sequence: CASSWGGLTDTQYF. CDR3 in DNA: TGTGCCAGCAGTTGGGGGGGCCTAACAGATACGCAGTATTTT.

Only a few counts were recorded for this clone. The rearrangement joins TRBV4-3 to TRBJ2-2, with 11 bases identical to TRBD1. CDR1 is LGHNA and CDR2 is YSLEER in the germline V gene. The junction had 10 bases not matched to a gene; V was cut back by 3 bases and J by 4 bases. This CDR3 is 18 amino acids long. The CDR3 reads CASSQGTGGVVSTGELFF. In DNA form, the CDR3 reads TGCGCCAGCAGCCAGGGGACAGGGGGAGTTGTGAGCACCGGGGAGCTGTTTTTT.

This sequence joins TRBV6-1 and TRBJ2-3, with 14 bases aligning to TRBD2. The CDR3 covers 15 residues. Trimming at V came to 4 bases and at J to 4 bases, leaving 1 base not matched to a gene. CDR1 is MNHNS and CDR2 is SASEGT in the germline V gene. The CDR3 region is CASSGTSGGSDTQYF. The CDR3 coding sequence is TGTGCCAGCAGTGGGACTAGCGGGGGGTCAGATACGCAGTATTTT.

The chain employs TRBV4-2 and TRBJ2-7; 8 nucleotides agree with TRBD2. The CDR3 runs to 15 residues. Per the germline V gene, CDR1 is LGHNA and CDR2 is YNFKEQ. V shed 0 bases, J shed 1 base, and the junction held 2 bases outside the gene matches. The CDR3 nucleotides read TGTGCCAGCAGCCAAGAAATAGCGGGATCCTACGAGCAGTACTTC. Translation gives CASSQEIAGSYEQYF.

The genes are TRBV27 and TRBJ2-7, with 7 bases lining up with TRBD1. CDR3 length: 16 amino acids. Germline V CDR1 and CDR2: MNHEY, SMNVEV (reference sequence). The junction had 12 bases not matched to a gene; V was cut back by 4 bases and J by 3 bases. The CDR3 DNA is TGTGCCAGCAGTTCAAACGCCGGGACAGCTTTCTACGAGCAGTACTTC. Translating gives CASSSNAGTAFYEQYF.

The chain couples TRBV19 to TRBJ2-1; the D gene is possibly TRBD2 (5 bases). The germline V gene encodes CDR1 LNHDA and CDR2 SQIVND (reference sequence). The CDR3 contains 12 residues. Between the trimmed V and J ends, which lost 6 bases and 4 bases, there was a span of 7 bases. CDR3 amino acids: CASSGEYNEQFF. CDR3 nucleotide sequence: TGTGCCAGTAGCGGGGAGTACAATGAGCAGTTCTTC. Variable domain in full (rest from reference TRBV19 and TRBJ2-1): DGGITQSPKYLFRKEGQNVTLSCEQNLNHDAMYWYRQDPGQGLRLIYYSQIVNDFQKGDIAEGYSVSREKKESFPLTVTSAQKNPTAFYLCASSGEYNEQFFGPGTRLTVL.

This sequence joins TRBV7-2 and TRBJ2-1; 10 bases map to TRBD2. The V gene's germline CDR1 is SGHTA and CDR2 FQGNSA. The CDR3 has 17 amino acids. V shed 2 bases, J shed 0 bases, and the junction held 4 bases outside the gene matches. The chain's CDR3 is CASSLLAGGYSYNEQFF. The CDR3 coding sequence is TGTGCCAGCAGCTTATTAGCGGGGGGCTACTCCTACAATGAGCAGTTCTTC.

V and J are TRBV4-2 and TRBJ2-3; 11 bases map to TRBD2. The J segment lost 2 bases and the V segment lost 0 bases, leaving 7 bases of the junction unmatched. The CDR3 extends over 18 amino acids. Germline V CDR1 and CDR2: LGHNA, YNFKEQ. The CDR3 loop reads CASSQDPFSGGDTDTQYF. The CDR3 nucleotides read TGTGCCAGCAGCCAAGATCCCTTTAGCGGGGGGGACACAGATACGCAGTATTTT.

The V and J genes are TRBV21-1 and TRBJ2-5; the table's TRBD1 call for D was not verified on the DNA. The DNA end is a closer match to TRBJ2-7, so the J assignment may be wrong. TRBV21-1 is flagged as a pseudogene. The CDR3 runs to 13 residues. The CDR3 spells CASSGQIAYEQYF. CDR3 DNA: TGTGCCAGCAGCGGACAGATAGCCTACGAGCAGTACTTC.

The chain recombines TRBV7-2 with TRBJ2-7; tentatively, D is TRBD1 (6 bases). Trimming took off 1 base at V and 3 bases at J, with 10 bases between the two ends. Germline V gene sequence: CDR1 SGHTA, CDR2 FQGNSA. The CDR3 contains 14 residues. The CDR3 sequence: CASSLEQGIYEQYF. The CDR3 DNA follows: TGTGCCAGCAGCTTAGAACAGGGAATCTACGAGCAGTACTTC.

V gene TRBV7-5 combines with J gene TRBJ2-7; the table's TRBD2 call for D was not verified on the DNA. TRBV7-5 is assigned pseudogene status. The CDR3 sequence is 17 residues long. CDR3 protein: CVRTLDIAGLKGHEQYF. CDR3 DNA sequence: TGTGTCAGAACTCTAGACATAGCGGGATTAAAAGGTCACGAGCAGTACTTC.

The gene calls are TRBV6-5 and TRBJ1-2; weak D call: TRBD1 (6 bases). The length of the CDR3 is 12 residues. V was clipped by 11 bases and J by 6 bases, with 16 bases between them. The germline V gene has CDR1 MNHEY and CDR2 SVGAGI. CDR3 loop: CAGRDTGDGYTF. CDR3 coding DNA: TGTGCCGGCCGGGACACCGGTGATGGCTACACCTTC.

J is TRBJ1-2 and V is TRBV13, with TRBD1 matching over 10 bases. Losses at the gene ends were 2 bases for V and 8 bases for J; bases not matched to a gene: 5. The CDR3 spans 14 residues. The V gene's germline CDR1 is PRHDT and CDR2 FYEKMQ (reference sequence). The CDR3 nucleotides read TGTGCCAGCAGCTTACCTGGGACAGGGGACGGCTACACCTTC. The encoded protein is CASSLPGTGDGYTF.

The chain employs TRBV7-6 and TRBJ1-2; D is unclear. The length of the CDR3 is 15 residues. Trimming cost V 1 base and J 6 bases, with 15 bases left between them. The germline V gene has CDR1 SGHVS and CDR2 FNYEAQ. The CDR3 region is CASSLDNQAPHGYTF. In DNA form, the CDR3 reads TGTGCCAGCAGCTTAGATAATCAGGCCCCACATGGCTACACCTTC.

The V gene is TRBV4-2, the J gene TRBJ2-3; a weak D match, TRBD2 (7 bases). Trimming shortened V by 0 bases and J by 4 bases, and 14 bases separated the two germline ends. This CDR3 has 16 residues. Germline CDR1 and CDR2: LGHNA and YNFKEQ. CDR3 bases: TGTGCCAGCAGCCAAGATCGGGGGGCCGGGGCAGATACGCAGTATTTT. Translating it yields CASSQDRGAGADTQYF.

J is TRBJ2-7 and V is TRBV7-2; TRBD2 matches at 7 bases. Germline lookup yields CDR1 SGHTA and CDR2 FQGNSA. The V and J ends lost 5 bases and 0 bases, in that order; junction bases with no gene match: 7. This CDR3 region has 15 residues. The CDR3 sequence is CASSAGWTSSYEQYF. The CDR3 bases are TGTGCCAGCAGCGCAGGGTGGACTAGCTCCTACGAGCAGTACTTC.

This chain links TRBV21-1 with TRBJ2-4; TRBD2, the table's D call, lacks a check against the DNA. TRBV21-1 is noted as a pseudogene. The CDR3 is 20 amino acids. Written as DNA, the CDR3 is TGTGCCAGCAGCAAAGGGCCCACTAGCGGGAGGGCCATTTGCAAAAACATTCAGTACTTC. It codes for CASSKGPTSGRAICKNIQYF.

The rearrangement links TRBV29-1 to TRBJ1-2, with 8 bases lining up with TRBD1. The CDR3 loop spans 13 amino acids. Germline assignment: CDR1 SQVTM and CDR2 ANQGSEA. V shed 3 bases, J shed 0 bases, and the junction held 0 bases outside the gene matches. CDR3 bases: TGCAGCGTTGACAGGGGGCCTAACTATGGCTACACCTTC. As protein: CSVDRGPNYGYTF.

V is TRBV27 and J is TRBJ2-1; 10 bases map to TRBD2. Germline assignment: CDR1 MNHEY and CDR2 SMNVEV (reference sequence). The CDR3 runs 18 residues. Trimming at V came to 2 bases and at J to 7 bases, leaving 14 bases not matched to a gene. CDR3 sequence (DNA): TGTGCCAGCAGTTTAATATCCCCGAGCGGGGGGGCTAGTAATGAGCAGTTCTTC. Translating gives CASSLISPSGGASNEQFF.

The genes are TRBV19 and TRBJ1-6; TRBD1 agrees at 7 bases. The CDR3 spans 18 residues. V lost 4 bases, J lost 0 bases, and 9 bases stayed unmatched. Per germline, CDR1 LNHDA and CDR2 SQIVND (reference sequence). The DNA for the CDR3 is TGTGCCAGTAGTAGAGGTCCCCGGGACAGCTCCTATAATTCACCCCTCCACTTT. Its translation: CASSRGPRDSSYNSPLHF.

The CDR3 region has the DNA TGTGCCAGCAGCGGACAACATCCCGGGACTAGCGGGAGGGGTGGCAATGAGCAGTTCTTC. This gives the protein CASSGQHPGTSGRGGNEQFF. J is TRBJ2-1 and V is TRBV9, with TRBD2 matching 16 bases. Trimming took 3 bases from V and 6 from J; bases not matched to a gene: 15. This CDR3 spans 20 amino acids. Germline CDR1 is SGDLS and CDR2 is YYNGEE.

This chain links TRBV6-1 with TRBJ2-7; possibly TRBD2 for D (5 bases). The CDR3 runs 14 residues. The V gene's germline CDR1 is MNHNS and CDR2 SASEGT. V was clipped by 6 bases and J by 3 bases, with 15 bases between them. DNA for the CDR3: TGTGCCAGCAGCCAAAGGACTGAAATCTACGAGCAGTACTTC. Translated: CASSQRTEIYEQYF.

CDR3 bases: TGCGCCAGCAGTGCTCCCCCATTGGACAATACCTACGAGCAGTACTTC. Translating gives CASSAPPLDNTYEQYF. The V gene is TRBV10-1, the J gene TRBJ2-7, with a possible D match to TRBD1 (5 bases). Germline-derived CDR1 and CDR2 are WNHNN and SYGVQD (reference sequence). Trimming removed 4 bases at V and 2 bases at J, with 18 bases between. The CDR3 spans 16 residues.